This T cell receptor beta chain came from a study of shared clonotypes between healthy human individuals. As for the study in general: The cohort had two women and a few men, ages 18 to 49.

Genomic DNA per cell subset filled all wells of several immunoSEQ plates. Data came from immunoSEQ multiplex PCR; TCRdb stores just in-frame clones and leaves some out. The data hold 2 million to 2.5 million clones, with almost 96% observed a single time. Trimming removed 6 bases at V and 1 base at J, with 12 bases between. CDR3 size: 14 residues. The V gene's germline CDR1 is MNHNS and CDR2 SASEGT. This clone has a single count. The source is a man between 18 and 35 years old in good health. The genes are TRBV6-1 and TRBJ1-1; possibly TRBD1 for D (6 bases). The specimen sequenced was naive CD4+ T cells sorted from blood. Indicated subset: CD45RA+ positively selected. The CDR3 region has the DNA TGTGCCAGCAGCCACGGGACACAGAACACTGAAGCTTTCTTT. Translating gives CASSHGTQNTEAFF.